This paragraph covers one T cell receptor beta chain sequence. The sample comes from a study of control samples from healthy donors and cancer patients. The germline gives CDR1 LNHDA, CDR2 SQIVND (reference sequence). Between the trimmed V and J ends, which lost 1 base and 8 bases, there was a span of 12 bases. CDR3 length equals 14 residues. Sequenced by immunoSEQ multiplex PCR; TCRdb stores in-frame clones only, minus some. Of around 130,000 clones listed, approximately 91% are singletons. V gene TRBV19 combines with J gene TRBJ2-1; D might be TRBD2 (5 bases). The source of this sequence is a man aged 45-65 years in good health. Sequencing was performed on blood. CDR3 in DNA: TGTGCCAGTAGTATAGTTTCTAGCTTCTATGAGCAGTTCTTC. Translation gives CASSIVSSFYEQFF.